The clone carrying this TCR beta chain has more than one count but fewer than ten. Its matching antigen is unknown. This sample was included in a study of CD8+ T cells in alopecia areata. Germline CDR1 is SGHRS and CDR2 is YFSETQ. V was cut by 0 bases and J by 7 bases, with 9 bases left in between. This CDR3 is built from 13 residues. Treatment indicated: oral pan-JAK inhibitor, 5-10 mg twice daily. Findings and caveats of the study: A single nonresponder leaves the baseline CD8+ expansion link to response uncertain.

Sequencing templates came from extracted RNA that was reverse transcribed into cDNA. The repertoire was sequenced with immunoSEQ multiplex PCR; TCRdb's copy has only in-frame clones and lacks some. The sample carries 90,000 to 150,000 clones, 53% recorded once. This clonotype was obtained from a human donor with alopecia areata. Sequenced here: CD4+ T cells sorted from blood, sampled at week 4, from a patient treated with tofacitinib. The V gene is TRBV5-1, the J gene TRBJ2-3; perhaps D is TRBD1 or TRBD2 (5 bases each). CDR3 in DNA: TGCGCCAGCAGCTTGGGGGACGCGAATACGCAGTATTTT. It is translated as CASSLGDANTQYF.